This T cell receptor (beta chain) originates from a study of naive and memory T cell subsets. The sample holds a few counts of this clonotype. The antigen is undetermined. Whole-study findings and limits: Possibly reflecting memory cells re-expressing CD45RA, a few larger clonotypes occurred in naive repertoires, especially CD8.

Both TRBC1 and TRBC2 were covered by a beta constant-region primer of two equimolar oligonucleotides. The ligated cDNA underwent four PCR rounds using SP2 and nested alpha and beta constant-region primers. TCRdb used MiXCR to reprocess the UMI-ligation and nested PCR reads, holding one entry per CDR3 protein. The sample shows roughly 92,000 distinct CDR3 sequences, 10% to 12% of them seen only once. CDR3 length: 12 residues. Germline V gene data show CDR1 as MGHRA and CDR2 as YSYEKL. V dropped 4 bases and J dropped 6 bases, with 10 bases sitting between them. The genes are TRBV4-1 and TRBJ2-7, with D uncertain. This TCR came from a human donor in good health. Sequenced input: naive CD4+ T cells from blood. The CDR3 sequence: CASSPPPCEQYF. DNA of the CDR3: TGCGCCAGCAGCCCCCCCCCTTGCGAGCAGTACTTC.